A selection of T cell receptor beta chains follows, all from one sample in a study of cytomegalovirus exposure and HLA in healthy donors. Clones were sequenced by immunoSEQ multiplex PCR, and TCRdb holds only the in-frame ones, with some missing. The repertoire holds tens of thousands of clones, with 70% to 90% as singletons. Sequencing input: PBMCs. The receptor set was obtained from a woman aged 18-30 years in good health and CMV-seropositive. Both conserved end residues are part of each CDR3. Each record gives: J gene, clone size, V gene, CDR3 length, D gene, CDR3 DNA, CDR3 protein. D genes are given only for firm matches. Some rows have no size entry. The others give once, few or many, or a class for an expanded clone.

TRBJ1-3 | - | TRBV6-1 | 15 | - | TGTGCCAGCAGTGCAGGGCTGACAGAATCTCCCTCCATATATTTT | CASSAGLTESPSIYF
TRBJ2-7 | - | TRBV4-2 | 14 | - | TGTGCCAGCAGCCCTTTCGGGGGACCCTACGAGCAGTACTTC | CASSPFGGPYEQYF
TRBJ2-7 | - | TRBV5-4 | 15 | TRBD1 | TGTGCCAGCAGCCCAGACCCGGGACAGATCTACGAGCAGTACTTC | CASSPDPGQIYEQYF
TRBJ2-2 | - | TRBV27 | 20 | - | TGTGCCAGCAGTCCCCATACCCCCTCTGTTTGGGGGGCGAACACCGGGGAGCTGTTTTTT | CASSPHTPSVWGANTGELFF
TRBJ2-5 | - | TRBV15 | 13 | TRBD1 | TGTGCCACCAGCACCAGGACAGGCGAGACCCAGTACTTC | CATSTRTGETQYF
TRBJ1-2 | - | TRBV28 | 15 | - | TGTGCCAGCAGGACCCCGAGCCAGGGGAGCGATGGCTACACCTTC | CASRTPSQGSDGYTF
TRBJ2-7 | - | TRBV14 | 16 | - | TGTGCCAGCAGCCAAGTTCCGATCGGGGGCTCCTACGAGCAGTACTTC | CASSQVPIGGSYEQYF
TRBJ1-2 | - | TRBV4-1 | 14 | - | TGCGCCAGCAGCCAGGGGGACAATAGGGGAGGCTACACCTTC | CASSQGDNRGGYTF
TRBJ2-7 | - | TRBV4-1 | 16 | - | TGCGCCAGCAGCCAATTTATTCAGGACTCTCGGAGCAGCCCGTACTTC | CASSQFIQDSRSSPYF
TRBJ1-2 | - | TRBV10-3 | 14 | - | TGTGCCATCAGTGATCCGGGACTCCATCTTGGCTACACCTTC | CAISDPGLHLGYTF
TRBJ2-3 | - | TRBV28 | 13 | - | TGTGCCAGCGGCTTTGCGGGGCCGGATACGCAGTATTTT | CASGFAGPDTQYF
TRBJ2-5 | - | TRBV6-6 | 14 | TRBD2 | TGTGCCAGCAGTTTCCCTAGCGGCCAAGAGACCCAGTACTTC | CASSFPSGQETQYF
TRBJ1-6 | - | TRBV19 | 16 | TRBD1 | TGTGCCAGTAGTATAGAGACAGGGTTCGTTGATTCACCCCTCCACTTT | CASSIETGFVDSPLHF
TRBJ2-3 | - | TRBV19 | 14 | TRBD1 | TGTGCCAGTCGAACAGGGGGCGACGCAGATACGCAGTATTTT | CASRTGGDADTQYF
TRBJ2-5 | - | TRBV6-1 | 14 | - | TGTGCCAGCAGTGATACAGGGCTGGAAGAGACCCAGTACTTC | CASSDTGLEETQYF
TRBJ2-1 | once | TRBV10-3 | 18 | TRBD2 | TGTGCCATCAGTGAGCTCGGACTAGCGCCCAGCTCCTACAATGAGCAGTTCTTC | CAISELGLAPSSYNEQFF
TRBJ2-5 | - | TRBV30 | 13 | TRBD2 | TGTGCCTGTGGAAGCGGGACGATCGAGACCCAGTACTTC | CACGSGTIETQYF
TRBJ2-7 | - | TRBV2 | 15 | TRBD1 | TGTGCCAGCAGGCTCCCGGGACAGGGGGCTTACGAGCAGTACTTC | CASRLPGQGAYEQYF